The entry below describes one T cell receptor (beta chain). Methods used by the authors: By means of reference gene primer amplification, nucleated cell counts were estimated. Only in-frame clones appear in the TCRdb table, and some are missing; sequencing was by immunoSEQ multiplex PCR. For V, J and clone size, that table is used; D and trimming come from the DNA. The sample shows a few hundred thousand clones, 70% to 90% of them seen only once. This record comes from a study of blood T cell repertoires in COVID-19. Trimming stripped 5 bases from V and 0 bases from J, with 10 bases between. This CDR3 has 14 amino acids. In germline, CDR1 is SGHNT, CDR2 YENEEA.

The clonotype was recovered from a woman in her 50s with active or convalescent COVID-19. The rearrangement uses TRBV11-3 and TRBJ1-1, with D tentatively TRBD1 (5 bases). Sequencing was carried out using peripheral blood. The CDR3 region has the DNA TGTGCCAGCAGCGGGCAGGGTGTGAACACTGAAGCTTTCTTT. Translating gives CASSGQGVNTEAFF.